This passage covers 16 T cell receptor beta chains from one sample sequenced in a study of early T cells in non-severe SARS-CoV-2 infection. TCRdb re-derived calls from the 5' RACE reads in MiXCR, one entry per CDR3 protein. The table has more than 65,000 distinct CDR3 sequences, around 12% seen once; the top ten hold 2.7%. The input for sequencing was whole blood, taken at baseline. The receptors come from an adult who was a healthcare worker with PCR-confirmed SARS-CoV-2 infection or an uninfected control (not recorded which).

This clonotype was observed a handful of times. The J gene is TRBJ1-5, the V gene TRBV7-8; unclear D gene. The V gene's germline CDR1 is SGHVS and CDR2 FQNEAQ. Trimming removed 8 bases from V and 3 bases from J, with 11 bases in between. This CDR3 is built from 13 residues. CDR3: CASADDPNQPQHF. DNA for the CDR3: TGTGCCAGCGCCGACGACCCCAATCAGCCCCAGCATTTT.

V and J are TRBV21-1 and TRBJ1-1. TRBV21-1 is flagged as a pseudogene. The CDR3 consists of 17 residues. CDR3 sequence (DNA): TGTGCCAGCCCAGAGTTGGCCGGATACAACATGAACACTGAAGCTTTCTTT. It yields the protein CASPELAGYNMNTEAFF.

This clonotype was counted between two and nine times. The chain has TRBV28 and TRBJ1-6, with D hard to call. Germline CDR1 is MDHEN and CDR2 is SYDVKM. V lost 6 bases, J lost 10 bases, and 7 bases lay in between. The CDR3 sequence is 11 residues long. The CDR3 DNA is TGTGCCAGCAGGGGGAACTCACCCCTCCACTTT. Its protein is CASRGNSPLHF.

The genes are TRBV7-9 and TRBJ1-5; a possible D gene is TRBD1 (5 bases). This CDR3 is 12 amino acids long. CDR1 is SEHNR and CDR2 is FQNEAQ in the germline V gene (reference sequence). The V end lost 5 bases, the J end lost 11 bases, and 13 bases lay between the germline ends. The CDR3 DNA reads as TGTGCCAGCAGCCCACCTGGGGGAGCCCAGCATTTT. Amino acid sequence: CASSPPGGAQHF.

The chain employs TRBV23-1 and TRBJ1-5; unclear D gene. TRBV23-1 is sorted into the ORF group, with uncertain function. Between the trimmed V and J ends, which lost 6 bases and 5 bases, there was a span of 17 bases. This CDR3 has 15 amino acids. The chain's CDR3 is CASRNWERADQPQHF. The CDR3 nucleotides are TGCGCCAGCAGAAATTGGGAGAGGGCCGATCAGCCCCAGCATTTT.

The rearrangement joins TRBV10-3 to TRBJ2-5; TRBD1 matches 9 bases. V lost 8 bases and J lost 4; bases outside the gene matches: 8. The CDR3 loop spans 14 amino acids. Germline CDR1 is ENHRY and CDR2 is SYGVKD. The CDR3 loop is CAIGGTGLLETQYF. The CDR3 DNA reads TGTGCCATCGGAGGGACAGGGCTTTTAGAGACCCAGTACTTC.

This clonotype occurred many times. The gene calls are TRBV28 and TRBJ1-2; D perhaps matches TRBD1 (5 bases). The CDR3 runs 12 residues. The germline V and J ends were trimmed by 6 bases and 13 bases, with 18 bases remaining between them. Germline V gives CDR1 MDHEN, CDR2 SYDVKM. Here the CDR3 reads CASSRDRSQVTF. The CDR3 DNA is TGTGCCAGCAGCCGGGACCGCTCCCAGGTCACCTTC.

V is TRBV20-1 and J is TRBJ2-7; D might be TRBD1 (7 bases). This CDR3 is built from 14 residues. In germline, CDR1 is DFQATT, CDR2 SNEGSKA (reference sequence). The CDR3 DNA reads TGCAGCCCCGGGACTCAGGGGGGATGGGGGGAGCAGTACTTC. It translates to CSPGTQGGWGEQYF.

This clonotype was seen more than once but under ten times. V and J are TRBV3-1 and TRBJ2-2, with D unclear. The length of the CDR3 is 15 residues. V lost 3 bases to trimming and J lost 6 bases, with 14 bases between them. The germline CDR1 and CDR2 sequences are LGHDT and YNNKEL (reference sequence). CDR3 region: CASSHGVLSPGELFF. CDR3 sequence (DNA): TGTGCCAGCAGCCACGGAGTGTTGAGTCCCGGGGAGCTGTTTTTT.

There are a few counts of this clonotype. The chain uses TRBV28 and TRBJ2-7, with D possibly TRBD1 on 6 matching bases. V lost 7 bases and J lost 3, with 16 bases in between. Germline V gives CDR1 MDHEN, CDR2 SYDVKM. The CDR3 extends over 14 amino acids. The chain's CDR3 is CASKGGSLYYEQYF. The CDR3 DNA is TGTGCCAGCAAAGGGGGTAGCCTGTACTACGAGCAGTACTTC.

This clonotype was detected only a few times. This chain links TRBV7-6 with TRBJ2-2; the match to TRBD1 covers 8 bases. The trim removed 5 bases at V and 6 bases at J, leaving 11 bases unmatched. The CDR3 totals 16 residues. CDR1 and CDR2 (germline): SGHVS, FNYEAQ. CDR3 loop: CASSPPPGQVPGELFF. CDR3 sequence (DNA): TGTGCCAGCAGCCCACCTCCGGGACAGGTCCCCGGGGAGCTGTTTTTT.

The table lists this clonotype with a few counts. The V call is TRBV14, the J call TRBJ2-5; TRBD2 might be the D (5 bases). Trimming removed 0 bases from V and 4 bases from J, with 15 bases in between. Germline CDR1 SGHDN, CDR2 FVKESK. There are 16 residues in the CDR3. CDR3 sequence: CASSQDWATTTETQYF. The CDR3 coding sequence is TGTGCCAGCAGCCAAGATTGGGCGACTACCACAGAGACCCAGTACTTC.

CDR3 protein: CASSLGAGEGEQYF. The CDR3 DNA follows: TGTGCCAGCTCCTTGGGCGCAGGGGAAGGCGAGCAGTACTTC. This chain joins TRBV18 and TRBJ2-7, with D tentatively TRBD1 (6 bases). Germline CDR1 KGHSH, CDR2 LQKENI. The CDR3 is made up of 14 amino acids. Deletions cut 6 bases from V and 6 bases from J, with 18 bases between.

This clonotype was counted a few times. The V and J genes are TRBV6-5 and TRBJ2-7; D remains unclear. V was clipped by 1 base and J by 4 bases, with 8 bases between them. CDR1 is MNHEY and CDR2 is SVGAGI in the germline V gene. The CDR3 is 13 amino acids. CDR3 loop: CASSYYGVYEQYF. The CDR3 DNA follows: TGTGCCAGCAGTTACTATGGCGTTTACGAGCAGTACTTC.

V is TRBV7-8 and J is TRBJ2-7; D is uncertain. V lost 1 base and J 6 bases, leaving 13 bases between the germline ends. The CDR3 loop spans 14 amino acids. Looked up from germline, CDR1 is SGHVS and CDR2 is FQNEAQ. Here the CDR3 DNA reads TGTGCCAGCAGCTTAGAGGCAGTGGGTAGCGAGCAGTACTTC. Its translation is CASSLEAVGSEQYF. Drawing the rest from reference TRBV7-8 and TRBJ2-7, the complete variable domain is GAGVSQSPRYKVAKRGQDVALRCDPISGHVSLFWYQQALGQGPEFLTYFQNEAQLDKSGLPSDRFFAERPEGSVSTLKIQRTQQEDSAVYLCASSLEAVGSEQYFGPGTRLTVT.

At least ten counts were recorded for this clonotype. The rearrangement uses TRBV7-9 and TRBJ1-1; no firm D call. The germline V gene encodes CDR1 SEHNR and CDR2 FQNEAQ (reference sequence). Trimming took off 1 base at V and 9 bases at J, with 15 bases between the two ends. The CDR3 is 14 amino acids. Here the CDR3 reads CASSLDGGEQKAFF. CDR3 nucleotide sequence: TGTGCCAGCAGCTTAGACGGAGGAGAGCAAAAAGCTTTCTTT.